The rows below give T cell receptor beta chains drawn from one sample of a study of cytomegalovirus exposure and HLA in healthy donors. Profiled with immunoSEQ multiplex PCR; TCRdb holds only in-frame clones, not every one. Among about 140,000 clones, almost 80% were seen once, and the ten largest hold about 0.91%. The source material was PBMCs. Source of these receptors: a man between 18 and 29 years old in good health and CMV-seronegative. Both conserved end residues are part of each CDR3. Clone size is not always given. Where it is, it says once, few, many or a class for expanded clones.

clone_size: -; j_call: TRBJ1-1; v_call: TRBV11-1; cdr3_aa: CASSLGGRGSTEAFF
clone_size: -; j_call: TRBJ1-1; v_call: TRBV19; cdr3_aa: CASSILRGGRTEAFF
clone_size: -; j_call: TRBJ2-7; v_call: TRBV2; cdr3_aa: CASKGVGDYEQYF
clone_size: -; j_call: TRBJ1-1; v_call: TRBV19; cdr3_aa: CASRDQGKGWDTEAFF
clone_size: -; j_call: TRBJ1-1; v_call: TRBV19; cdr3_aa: CASKFGQGITEAFF
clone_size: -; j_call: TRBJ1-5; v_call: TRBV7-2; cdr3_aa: CASSFTRGGSNQPQHF
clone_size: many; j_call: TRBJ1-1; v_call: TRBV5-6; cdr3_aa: CASSVGGSEAFF
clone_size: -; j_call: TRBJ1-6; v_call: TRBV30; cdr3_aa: CAWSESGRGNSPLHF
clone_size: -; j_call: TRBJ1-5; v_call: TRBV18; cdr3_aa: CASPPRGQDNQPQHF
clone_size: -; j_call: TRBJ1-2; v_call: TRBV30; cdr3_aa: CAWSVFRTGKPYGYTF
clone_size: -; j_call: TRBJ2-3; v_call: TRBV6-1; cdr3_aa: CASSDLAGGTDTQYF
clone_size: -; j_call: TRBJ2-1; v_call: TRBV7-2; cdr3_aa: CASKTGLAGYNEQFF
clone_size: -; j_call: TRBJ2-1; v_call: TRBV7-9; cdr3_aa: CASSRLAGANNEQFF
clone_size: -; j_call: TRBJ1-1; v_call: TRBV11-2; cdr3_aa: CASSLLYTEAFF
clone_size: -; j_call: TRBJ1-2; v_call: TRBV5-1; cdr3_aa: CASSLIQRGAPGGYTF
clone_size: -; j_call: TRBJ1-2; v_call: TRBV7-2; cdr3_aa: CASSLYSHYGYTF
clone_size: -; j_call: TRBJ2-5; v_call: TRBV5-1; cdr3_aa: CASSLQGQGVQETQYF
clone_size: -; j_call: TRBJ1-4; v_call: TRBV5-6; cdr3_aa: CASSKGQGEKLFF
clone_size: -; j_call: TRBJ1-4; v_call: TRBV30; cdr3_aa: CAWSVTVNEKLFF
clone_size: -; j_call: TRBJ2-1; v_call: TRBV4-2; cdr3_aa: CASSQGRGRVGEQFF
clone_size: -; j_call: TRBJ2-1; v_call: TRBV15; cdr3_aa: CATSRGPDLGTSGTYNEQFF
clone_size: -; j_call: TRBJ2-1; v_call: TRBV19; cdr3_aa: CASSPRGVLAGGQRSEQFF
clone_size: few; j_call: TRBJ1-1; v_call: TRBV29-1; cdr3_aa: CSVPAGGLNTEAFF
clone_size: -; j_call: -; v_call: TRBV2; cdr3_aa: CASSAYEQYF
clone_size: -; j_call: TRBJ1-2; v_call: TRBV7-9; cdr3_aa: CASSTWDRGPQGYTF
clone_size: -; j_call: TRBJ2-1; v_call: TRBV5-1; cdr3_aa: CASSLPPGQENNEQFF
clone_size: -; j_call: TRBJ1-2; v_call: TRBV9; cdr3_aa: CASSVVRRWDGYTF
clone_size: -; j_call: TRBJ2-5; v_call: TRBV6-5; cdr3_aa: CASRPAGQETQYF
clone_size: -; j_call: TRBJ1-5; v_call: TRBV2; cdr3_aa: CASSDGPGEQPQHF
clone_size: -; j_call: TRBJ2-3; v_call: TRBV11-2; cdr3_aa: CASSLGTGTDTQYF
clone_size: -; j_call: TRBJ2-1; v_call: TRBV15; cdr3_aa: CATSRDLRPSYNEQFF
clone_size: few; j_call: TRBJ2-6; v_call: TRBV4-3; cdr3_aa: CASSQDRYSGANVLTF
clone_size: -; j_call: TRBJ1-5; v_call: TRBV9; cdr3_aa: CASSVGQGAGQPQHF
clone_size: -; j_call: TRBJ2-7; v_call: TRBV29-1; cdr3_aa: CSVEVGFEQYF
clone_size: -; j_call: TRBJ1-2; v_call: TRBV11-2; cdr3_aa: CASSGQGNFGGYTF
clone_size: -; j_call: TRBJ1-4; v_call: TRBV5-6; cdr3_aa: CASSSRGQNEKLFF
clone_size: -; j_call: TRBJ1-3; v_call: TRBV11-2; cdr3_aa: CASSLDSPPGLTNSGNTIYF
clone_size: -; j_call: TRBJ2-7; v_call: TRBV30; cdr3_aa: CAWSVGLWQGEYF
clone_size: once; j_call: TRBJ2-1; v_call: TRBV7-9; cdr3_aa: CASSLTTGYLSYNEQFF
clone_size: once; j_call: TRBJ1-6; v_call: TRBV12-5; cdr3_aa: CASGLGNPGSPLHF
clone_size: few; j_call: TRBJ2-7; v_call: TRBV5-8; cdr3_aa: CASSFVGDYSYEQYF
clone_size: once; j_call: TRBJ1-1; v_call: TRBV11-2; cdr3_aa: CASSFLGRSSNTEAFF
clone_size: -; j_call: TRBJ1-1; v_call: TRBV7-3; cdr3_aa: CASSLRGKGTHTEAFF
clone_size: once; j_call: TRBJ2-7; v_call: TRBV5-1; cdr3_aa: CASSTGAGYEQYF